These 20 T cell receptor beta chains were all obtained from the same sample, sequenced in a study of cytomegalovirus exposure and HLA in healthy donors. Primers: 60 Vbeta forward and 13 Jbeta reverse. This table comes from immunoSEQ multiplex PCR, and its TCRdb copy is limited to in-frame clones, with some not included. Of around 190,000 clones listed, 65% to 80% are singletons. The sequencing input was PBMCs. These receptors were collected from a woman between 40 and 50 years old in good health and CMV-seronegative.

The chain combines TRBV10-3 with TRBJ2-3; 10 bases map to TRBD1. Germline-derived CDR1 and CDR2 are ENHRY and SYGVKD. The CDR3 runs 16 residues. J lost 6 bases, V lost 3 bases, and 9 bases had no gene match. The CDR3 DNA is TGTGCCATCAGTGATGTGGGACAGGGGAAATCCGATACGCAGTATTTT. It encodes CAISDVGQGKSDTQYF.

The CDR3 spells CARVPTANQRNNYGYTF. CDR3 DNA sequence: TGTGCCAGGGTCCCCACGGCCAACCAGAGGAATAACTATGGCTACACCTTC. The rearrangement joins TRBV5-3 to TRBJ1-2, with D unresolved. TRBV5-3 counts as an open reading frame of uncertain function. Trimming removed 8 bases from V and 1 base from J, with 24 bases in between. The CDR3 extends over 17 amino acids.

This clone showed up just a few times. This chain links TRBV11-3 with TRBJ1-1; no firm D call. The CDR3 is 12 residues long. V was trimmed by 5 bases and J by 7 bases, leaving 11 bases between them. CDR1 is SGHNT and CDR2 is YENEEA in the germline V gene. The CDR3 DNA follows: TGTGCCAGCAGCCTGCTGAGGAGTGAAGCTTTCTTT. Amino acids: CASSLLRSEAFF.

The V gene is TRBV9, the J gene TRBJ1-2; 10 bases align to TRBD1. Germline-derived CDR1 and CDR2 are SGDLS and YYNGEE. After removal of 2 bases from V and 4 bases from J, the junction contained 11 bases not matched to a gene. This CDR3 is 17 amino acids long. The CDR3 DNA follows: TGTGCCAGCAGCGTCTCCGGGACAGGGGCTCGAGGCTATGGCTACACCTTC. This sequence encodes CASSVSGTGARGYGYTF.

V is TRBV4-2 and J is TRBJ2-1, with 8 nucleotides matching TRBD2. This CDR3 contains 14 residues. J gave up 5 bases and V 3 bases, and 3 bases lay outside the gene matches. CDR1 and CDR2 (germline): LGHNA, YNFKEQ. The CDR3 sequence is CASSHGTSDNEQFF. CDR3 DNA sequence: TGTGCCAGCAGCCACGGGACTAGTGACAATGAGCAGTTCTTC.

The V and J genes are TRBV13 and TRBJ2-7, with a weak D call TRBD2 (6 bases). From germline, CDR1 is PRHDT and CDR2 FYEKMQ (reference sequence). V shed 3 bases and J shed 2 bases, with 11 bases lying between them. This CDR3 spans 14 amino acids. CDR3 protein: CASSFGGITYEQYF. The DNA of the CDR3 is TGTGCCAGCAGCTTCGGCGGGATTACCTACGAGCAGTACTTC.

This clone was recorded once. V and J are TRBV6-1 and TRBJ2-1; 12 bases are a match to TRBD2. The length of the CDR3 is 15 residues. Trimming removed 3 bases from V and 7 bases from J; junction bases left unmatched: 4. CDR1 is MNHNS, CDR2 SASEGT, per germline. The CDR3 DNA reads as TGTGCCAGCAGTGAGGCAGGACTAGCGGGAAATGAGCAGTTCTTC. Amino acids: CASSEAGLAGNEQFF.

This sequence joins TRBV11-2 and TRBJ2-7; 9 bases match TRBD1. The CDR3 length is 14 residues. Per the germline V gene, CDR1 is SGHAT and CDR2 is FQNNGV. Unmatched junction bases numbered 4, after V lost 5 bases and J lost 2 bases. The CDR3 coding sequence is TGTGCCAGCAGCGGGACAGGGATTGCCTACGAGCAGTACTTC. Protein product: CASSGTGIAYEQYF.

Here the CDR3 DNA reads TGTGCCAGCAGCGTAGCCGGTGACGCGGAAGAGACCCAGTACTTC. Protein sequence: CASSVAGDAEETQYF. The chain links TRBV9 to TRBJ2-5; D unresolved. Trimming left V 0 bases short and J 3 bases short, with 12 bases between. Germline CDR1 reads SGDLS; CDR2 reads YYNGEE. This CDR3 has 15 residues.

The CDR3 reads CASSPLIGDTDTQYF. For the CDR3, the DNA is TGTGCCAGCAGCCCCCTCATCGGAGACACAGATACGCAGTATTTT. V and J are TRBV7-8 and TRBJ2-3; no firm D call. The germline CDR1 and CDR2 sequences are SGHVS and FQNEAQ. This CDR3 has 15 amino acids. V was trimmed by 5 bases and J by 2 bases, leaving 14 bases between them.

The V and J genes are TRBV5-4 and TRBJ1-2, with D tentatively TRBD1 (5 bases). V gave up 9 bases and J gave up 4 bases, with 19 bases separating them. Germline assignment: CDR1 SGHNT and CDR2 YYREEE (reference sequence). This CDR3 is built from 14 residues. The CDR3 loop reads CATRRVGPIYGYTF. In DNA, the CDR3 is TGTGCCACCCGCCGCGTGGGGCCAATCTATGGCTACACCTTC.

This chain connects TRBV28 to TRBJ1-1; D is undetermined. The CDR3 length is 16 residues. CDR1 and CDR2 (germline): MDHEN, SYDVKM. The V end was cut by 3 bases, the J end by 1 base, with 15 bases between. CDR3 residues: CASSFSPGAGNTEAFF. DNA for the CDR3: TGTGCCAGCAGTTTTAGCCCAGGCGCGGGGAACACTGAAGCTTTCTTT. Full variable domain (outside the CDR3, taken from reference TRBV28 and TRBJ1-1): DVKVTQSSRYLVKRTGEKVFLECVQDMDHENMFWYRQDPGLGLRLIYFSYDVKMKEKGDIPEGYSVSREKKERFSLILESASTNQTSMYLCASSFSPGAGNTEAFFGQGTRLTVV.

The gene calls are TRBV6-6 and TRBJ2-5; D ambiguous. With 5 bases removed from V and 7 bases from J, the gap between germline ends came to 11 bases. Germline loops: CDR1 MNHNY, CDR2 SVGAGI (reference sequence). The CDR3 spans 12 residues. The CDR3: CASSPHTLTQYF. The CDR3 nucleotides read TGTGCCAGCAGTCCACATACATTGACCCAGTACTTC.

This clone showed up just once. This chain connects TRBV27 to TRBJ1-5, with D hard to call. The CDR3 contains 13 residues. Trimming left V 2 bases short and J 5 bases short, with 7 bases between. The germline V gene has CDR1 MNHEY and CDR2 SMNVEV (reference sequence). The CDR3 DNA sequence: TGTGCCAGCAGTTTACGTACTTATCAGCCCCAGCATTTT. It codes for CASSLRTYQPQHF.

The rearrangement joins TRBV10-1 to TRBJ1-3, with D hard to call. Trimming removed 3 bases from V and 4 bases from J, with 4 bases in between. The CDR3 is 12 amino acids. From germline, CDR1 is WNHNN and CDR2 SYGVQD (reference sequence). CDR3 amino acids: CASSDGGNTIYF. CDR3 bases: TGCGCCAGCAGTGACGGGGGAAACACCATATATTTT.

CDR3 sequence (DNA): TGTGCCAGCAGTACCCCGGGAGGCAAAAACACCGGGGAGCTGTTTTTT. Protein product: CASSTPGGKNTGELFF. The chain links TRBV5-4 to TRBJ2-2; 7 nucleotides align to TRBD2. Germline V lookup: CDR1 SGHNT, CDR2 YYREEE (reference sequence). V was clipped by 5 bases and J by 2 bases; unmatched bases: 9. This CDR3 has 16 residues.

The CDR3 sequence: CASSPGGLQETQYF. The CDR3, as DNA: TGTGCCAGCAGCCCTGGGGGCCTACAAGAGACCCAGTACTTC. V gene TRBV9 combines with J gene TRBJ2-5; perhaps TRBD1 as D (6 bases). The CDR3 loop spans 14 amino acids. Germline V gene data show CDR1 as SGDLS and CDR2 as YYNGEE. V dropped 4 bases and J dropped 2 bases, with 12 bases sitting between them.

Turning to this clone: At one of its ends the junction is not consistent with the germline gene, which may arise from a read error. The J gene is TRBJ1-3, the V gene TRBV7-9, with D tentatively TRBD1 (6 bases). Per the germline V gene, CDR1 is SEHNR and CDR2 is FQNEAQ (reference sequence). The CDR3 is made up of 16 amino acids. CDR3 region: CSSSRPTGTSGNTIYF. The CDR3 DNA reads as TGTTCCAGCAGTAGACCTACAGGGACATCTGGAAACACCATATATTTT.

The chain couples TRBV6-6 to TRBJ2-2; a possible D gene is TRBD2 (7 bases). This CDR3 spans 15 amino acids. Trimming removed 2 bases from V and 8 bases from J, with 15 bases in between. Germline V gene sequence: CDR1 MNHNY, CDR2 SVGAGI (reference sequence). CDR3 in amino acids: CASSYSWGGAGELFF. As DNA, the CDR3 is TGTGCCAGCAGTTACAGTTGGGGGGGGGCTGGGGAGCTGTTTTTT.

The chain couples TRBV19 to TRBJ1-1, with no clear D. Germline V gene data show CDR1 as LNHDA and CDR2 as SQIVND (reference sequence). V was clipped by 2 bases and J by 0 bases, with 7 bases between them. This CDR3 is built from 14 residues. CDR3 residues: CASSITQMNTEAFF. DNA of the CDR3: TGTGCCAGTAGTATAACACAGATGAACACTGAAGCTTTCTTT.